The 8 T cell receptor beta chains listed next were all sequenced from one sample in a study of OX40 agonist ivuxolimab in advanced cancers. Clones were sequenced by immunoSEQ multiplex PCR, and TCRdb holds only the in-frame ones, with some missing. The table lists fewer than 40,000 clones, over 60% of them singletons. The specimen comprised CD4+ or CD8+ T cells sorted from blood, sampled in a trial of the OX40 agonist ivuxolimab. Every receptor here comes from an adult with an advanced solid tumor such as melanoma, head and neck, liver or kidney cancer.

CDR3 sequence reads: CASQEQGLNEQYF. CDR3 DNA sequence: TGCGCCAGCCAAGAACAGGGTTTAAACGAGCAGTACTTC. The J gene is TRBJ2-7, the V gene TRBV5-1; tentatively, D is TRBD1 (6 bases). Germline CDR1 and CDR2: SGHRS and YFSETQ. The CDR3 totals 13 residues. The V end was cut by 7 bases, the J end by 5 bases, with 16 bases between.

The chain employs TRBV29-1 and TRBJ2-7; weak D call: TRBD1 (6 bases). Looked up from germline, CDR1 is SQVTM and CDR2 is ANQGSEA. CDR3 length: 12 amino acids. Trimming left V 4 bases short and J 0 bases short, with 7 bases between. CDR3: CSVGDISYEQYF. The CDR3 DNA reads as TGCAGCGTTGGGGACATCTCCTACGAGCAGTACTTC.

The CDR3 DNA reads TGTGCCAGCAGTTTGGGGGGTCGGACTGAAGCTTTCTTT. Its protein product is CASSLGGRTEAFF. The rearrangement uses TRBV6-6 and TRBJ1-1, with D perhaps matching TRBD1 (5 bases). The V and J ends lost 4 bases and 5 bases respectively, with 11 bases between them. The CDR3 has 13 residues. CDR1 is MNHNY, CDR2 SVGAGI, per germline (reference sequence).

The chain has TRBV2 and TRBJ2-1, with no clear D. Germline V CDR1 and CDR2: SNHLY, FYNNEI. V lost 7 bases and J lost 3, with 13 bases in between. This CDR3 has 14 residues. CDR3 sequence: CASTPEQNYNEQFF. In DNA, the CDR3 is TGTGCCAGCACCCCCGAGCAGAACTACAATGAGCAGTTCTTC.

This chain links TRBV27 with TRBJ1-1; D is unclear. The CDR3 is 13 residues long. The V gene lost 0 bases and the J gene lost 1 base, with 3 bases spanning the gap. Germline CDR1 reads MNHEY; CDR2 reads SMNVEV (reference sequence). As DNA, the CDR3 is TGTGCCAGCAGTTTATCATGGAACACTGAAGCTTTCTTT. As protein: CASSLSWNTEAFF.

The chain uses TRBV6-5 and TRBJ2-3; D call uncertain. Trimming cost V 7 bases and J 4 bases, with 12 bases left between them. CDR1 MNHEY and CDR2 SVGAGI come from the germline V gene. The CDR3 has 13 amino acids. The CDR3 DNA reads as TGTGCCAGCAAGCGAGTTGTATCAGATACGCAGTATTTT. It codes for CASKRVVSDTQYF.

Regarding this clone: Other nucleotide sequences from this sample produce the same CDR3. The chain employs TRBV7-9 and TRBJ1-5; D is undetermined. Germline V gene lookup returns CDR1 SEHNR and CDR2 FQNEAQ (reference sequence). The CDR3 has 13 amino acids. Trimming left V 5 bases short and J 3 bases short, with 8 bases between. The CDR3 spells CASSRDFNQPQHF. CDR3 sequence (DNA): TGTGCCAGCAGCCGGGATTTCAATCAGCCCCAGCATTTT.

The chain carries TRBV27 and TRBJ1-1, with TRBD1 matching 7 bases. V shed 10 bases, J shed 1 base, and the junction held 15 bases outside the gene matches. Germline lookup yields CDR1 MNHEY and CDR2 SMNVEV (reference sequence). CDR3 length: 16 residues. The chain's CDR3 is CATRQGEALGNTEAFF. In DNA, the CDR3 is TGTGCCACTCGACAGGGAGAGGCATTAGGGAACACTGAAGCTTTCTTT.